One sample yielded the 2 T cell receptor beta chains listed below, sequenced in a study of Graves' ophthalmopathy and Graves' hyperthyroidism. Using RNA transcripts, the TCR beta CDR3 regions were amplified. HTBI primers primed a first-round RT-PCR, and a second-round multiplex PCR followed. TCRdb reanalysed the multiplex PCR reads using MiXCR and keeps one entry per CDR3 protein. The sample carries 220,000 or so distinct CDR3 sequences, roughly a fifth recorded once. Sequencing was performed on peripheral blood. The source of these receptors is a woman in her 50s with Graves' ophthalmopathy.

This clonotype was seen at least ten times. The chain recombines TRBV20-1 with TRBJ2-3, with 10 positions matching TRBD2. After removal of 6 bases from V and 3 bases from J, the junction contained 6 bases not matched to a gene. This CDR3 is 14 amino acids long. CDR1 DFQATT and CDR2 SNEGSKA come from the germline V gene (reference sequence). The CDR3 coding sequence is TGCAGTGCCATACAACTAGCGGGAACAGATACGCAGTATTTT. Its protein is CSAIQLAGTDTQYF.

This clonotype occurred many times. The V gene is TRBV6-1, the J gene TRBJ2-6; D unclear. There are 15 residues in the CDR3. Deletions cut 6 bases from V and 1 base from J, with 10 bases between. Germline assignment: CDR1 MNHNS and CDR2 SASEGT. The DNA of the CDR3 is TGTGCCAGCAGCCGATTGAATTCTGGGGCCAACGTCCTGACTTTC. It encodes CASSRLNSGANVLTF.